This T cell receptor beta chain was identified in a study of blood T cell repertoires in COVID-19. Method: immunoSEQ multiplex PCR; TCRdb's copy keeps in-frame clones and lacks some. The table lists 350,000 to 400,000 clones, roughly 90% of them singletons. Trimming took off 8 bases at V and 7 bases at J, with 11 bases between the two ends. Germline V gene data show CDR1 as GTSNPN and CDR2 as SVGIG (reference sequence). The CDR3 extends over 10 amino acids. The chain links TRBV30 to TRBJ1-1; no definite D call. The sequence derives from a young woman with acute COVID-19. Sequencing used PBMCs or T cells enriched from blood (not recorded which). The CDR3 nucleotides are TGTGCCGAGGGTAAAAATGAAGCTTTCTTT. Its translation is CAEGKNEAFF. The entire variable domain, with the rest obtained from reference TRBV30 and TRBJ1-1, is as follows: SQTIHQWPATLVQPVGSPLSLECTVEGTSNPNLYWYRQAAGRGLQLLFYSVGIGQISSEVPQNLSASRPQDRQFILSSKKLLLSDSGFYLCAEGKNEAFFGQGTRLTVV.